This TCR beta chain was identified in a study of cytomegalovirus exposure and HLA in healthy donors. General study points: From TCR beta sequences, most subjects' HLA-A and HLA-B alleles were reportedly predicted accurately. Earlier analysis found most TCR beta V segments productive about 90% or about 30% of the time.

PCR was performed using 60 Vbeta and 13 Jbeta primers. In the authors' workflow: In a later analysis, the count reached 80 million or so unique TCR beta chains, with 10 million to 14 million shared. The data were produced by immunoSEQ multiplex PCR, yet TCRdb's version contains in-frame clones alone and is incomplete. D and trimming come from the DNA, and the V and J calls and clone size come from that table. The record lists approximately 130,000 clones, of which the ten most abundant hold roughly 2%. The germline V gene has CDR1 KGHSH and CDR2 LQKENI. This CDR3 has 13 amino acids. The V gene end was trimmed by 4 bases and the J gene end by 3 bases; junction bases not matched to a gene: 2. Donors counted as nominally healthy when sampled, yet unrecorded immune exposures were likely. Regarding this clone: Antigen specificity is unknown.

The sequencing sample was made of PBMCs. The sequence came from a woman aged 55-70 years in good health and CMV-seronegative. This chain connects TRBV18 to TRBJ2-5; TRBD1 agrees at 7 bases. CDR3 region: CASSLGTEETQYF. The CDR3 nucleotides read TGTGCCAGCTCACTAGGGACAGAAGAGACCCAGTACTTC. Full variable domain (outside the CDR3, taken from reference TRBV18 and TRBJ2-5): NAGVMQNPRHLVRRRGQEARLRCSPMKGHSHVYWYRQLPEEGLKFMVYLQKENIIDESGMPKERFSAEFPKEGPSILRIQQVVRGDSAAYFCASSLGTEETQYFGPGTRLLVL.